This T cell receptor (beta chain) was captured in a study of persistence of HIV-infected CD4 T cells. Points on this clone: Its antigen is unidentified.

The V end was cut by 0 bases, the J end by 5 bases, with 10 bases between. The germline CDR1 and CDR2 sequences are GTSNPN and SVGIG (reference sequence). The CDR3 is 13 amino acids. An overlapping HIV-1 Gag peptide pool stimulated these cells at about 0.9 ug/peptide/mL. CD40L-negative CD69-negative CD45RO-high memory CD4+ T cells were sorted as populations depleted of antigen-responding cells. This was the immunoSEQ version 4 assay in survey mode. Profiled with immunoSEQ multiplex PCR; TCRdb holds only in-frame clones, not every one. The table shows 30,000 to 45,000 clones, with about 81% occurring only once.

This TCR was sampled from an adult with HIV. The donor label of this sample is uncertain. The chain carries TRBV30 and TRBJ1-1; no reliable D call. The input for sequencing was cultured CD4+ T cells from PBMCs, taken from a patient who received antiretroviral therapy. The CDR3 is CAWSVQMGTEAFF. The CDR3 DNA sequence: TGTGCCTGGAGTGTACAAATGGGAACTGAAGCTTTCTTT.